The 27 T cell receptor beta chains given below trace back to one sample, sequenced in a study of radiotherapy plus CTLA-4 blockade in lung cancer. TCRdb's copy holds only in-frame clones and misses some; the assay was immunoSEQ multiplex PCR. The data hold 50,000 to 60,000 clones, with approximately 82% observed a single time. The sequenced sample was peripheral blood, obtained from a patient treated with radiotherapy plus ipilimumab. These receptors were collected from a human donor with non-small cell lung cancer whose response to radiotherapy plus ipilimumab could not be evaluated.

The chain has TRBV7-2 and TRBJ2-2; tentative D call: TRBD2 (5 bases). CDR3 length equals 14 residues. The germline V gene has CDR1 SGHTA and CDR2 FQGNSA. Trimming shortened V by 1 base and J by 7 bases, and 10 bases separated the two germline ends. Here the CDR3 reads CASSLGEFSGELFF. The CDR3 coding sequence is TGTGCCAGCAGCTTAGGGGAGTTTAGCGGGGAGCTGTTTTTT.

As DNA, the CDR3 is TGCGCCAGCAGCCAACTTCTCCTGGGGGCAGTCTCTGGAAACACCATATATTTT. Translating gives CASSQLLLGAVSGNTIYF. V is TRBV4-1 and J is TRBJ1-3, with TRBD1 as a possible D gene (6 bases). Germline V lookup: CDR1 MGHRA, CDR2 YSYEKL. V gave up 2 bases and J gave up 0 bases, with 17 bases separating them. This CDR3 comprises 18 residues.

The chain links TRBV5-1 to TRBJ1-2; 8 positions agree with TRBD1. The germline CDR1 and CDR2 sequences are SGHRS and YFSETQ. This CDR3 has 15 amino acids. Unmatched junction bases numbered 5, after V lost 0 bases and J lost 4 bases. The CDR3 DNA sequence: TGCGCCAGCAGCTTGGAGACAGGGGCCCCCTATGGCTACACCTTC. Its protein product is CASSLETGAPYGYTF.

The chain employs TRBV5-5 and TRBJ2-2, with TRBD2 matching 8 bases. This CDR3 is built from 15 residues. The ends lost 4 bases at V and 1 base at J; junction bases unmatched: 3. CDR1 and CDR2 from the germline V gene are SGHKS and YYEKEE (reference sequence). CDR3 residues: CASSLSGRNTGELFF. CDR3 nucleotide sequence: TGTGCCAGCAGCCTAAGCGGGAGGAACACCGGGGAGCTGTTTTTT.

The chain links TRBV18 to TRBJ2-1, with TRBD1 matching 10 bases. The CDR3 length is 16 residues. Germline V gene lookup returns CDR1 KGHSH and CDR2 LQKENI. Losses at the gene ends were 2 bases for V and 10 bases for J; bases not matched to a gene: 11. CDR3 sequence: CASSPTRDRGKEEQFF. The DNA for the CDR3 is TGTGCCAGCTCACCAACCCGGGACAGGGGTAAGGAGGAGCAGTTCTTC.

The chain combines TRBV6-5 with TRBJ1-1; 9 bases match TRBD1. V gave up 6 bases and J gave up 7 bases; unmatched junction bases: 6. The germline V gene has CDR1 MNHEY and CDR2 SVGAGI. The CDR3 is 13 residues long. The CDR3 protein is CASRKQGAGEAFF. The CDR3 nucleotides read TGTGCCAGCAGAAAACAGGGGGCCGGTGAAGCTTTCTTT.

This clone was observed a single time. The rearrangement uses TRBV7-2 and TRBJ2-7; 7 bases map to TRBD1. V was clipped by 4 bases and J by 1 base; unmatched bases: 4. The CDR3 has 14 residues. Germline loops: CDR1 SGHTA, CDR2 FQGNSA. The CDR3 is CASSYATGSYEQYF. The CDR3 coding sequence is TGTGCCAGCAGCTACGCGACAGGGTCCTACGAGCAGTACTTC. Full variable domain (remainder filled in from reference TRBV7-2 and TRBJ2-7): GAGVSQSPSNKVTEKGKDVELRCDPISGHTALYWYRQSLGQGLEFLIYFQGNSAPDKSGLPSDRFSAERTGGSVSTLTIQRTQQEDSAVYLCASSYATGSYEQYFGPGTRLTVT.

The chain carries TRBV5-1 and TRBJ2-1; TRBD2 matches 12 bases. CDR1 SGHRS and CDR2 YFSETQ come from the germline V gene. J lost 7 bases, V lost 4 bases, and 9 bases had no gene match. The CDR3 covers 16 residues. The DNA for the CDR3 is TGCGCCAGCAGCCCGGGACTAGCGGGTTTTTGGAATGAGCAGTTCTTC. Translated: CASSPGLAGFWNEQFF.

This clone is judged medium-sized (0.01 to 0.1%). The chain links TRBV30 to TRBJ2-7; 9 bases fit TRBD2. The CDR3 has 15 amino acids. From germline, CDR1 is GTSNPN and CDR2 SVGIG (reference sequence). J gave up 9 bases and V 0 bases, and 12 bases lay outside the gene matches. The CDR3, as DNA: TGTGCCTGGAGTGTACGAGATAGCGGGAGTACGCGGCAGTACTTC. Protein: CAWSVRDSGSTRQYF.

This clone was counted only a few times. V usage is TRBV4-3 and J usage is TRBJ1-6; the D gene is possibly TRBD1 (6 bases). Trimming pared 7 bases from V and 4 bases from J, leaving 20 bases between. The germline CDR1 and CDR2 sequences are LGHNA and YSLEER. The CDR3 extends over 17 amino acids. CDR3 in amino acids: CASTLQGGSGYNSPLHF. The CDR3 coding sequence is TGCGCCAGCACCCTCCAAGGGGGTTCGGGGTATAATTCACCCCTCCACTTT.

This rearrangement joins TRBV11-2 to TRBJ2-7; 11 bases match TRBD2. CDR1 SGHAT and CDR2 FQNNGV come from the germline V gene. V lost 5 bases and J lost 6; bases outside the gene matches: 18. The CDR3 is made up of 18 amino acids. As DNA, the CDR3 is TGTGCCAGCAGCCGAGGGGCCCTAGCGGGAGGCGGACGGGCCGAGCAGTACTTC. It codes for CASSRGALAGGGRAEQYF.

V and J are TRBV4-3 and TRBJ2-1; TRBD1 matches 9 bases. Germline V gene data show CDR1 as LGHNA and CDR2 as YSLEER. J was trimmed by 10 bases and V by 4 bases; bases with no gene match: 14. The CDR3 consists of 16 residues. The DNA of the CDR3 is TGCGCCAGCAGCCCCGTCCCGGGACAGGGATCGGGGGAGCAGTTCTTC. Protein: CASSPVPGQGSGEQFF.

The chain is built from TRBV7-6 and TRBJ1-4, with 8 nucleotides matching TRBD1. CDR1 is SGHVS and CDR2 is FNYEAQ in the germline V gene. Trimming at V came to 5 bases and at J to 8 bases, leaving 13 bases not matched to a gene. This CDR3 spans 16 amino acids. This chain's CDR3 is CASSPDLTGEMEKLFF. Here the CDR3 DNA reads TGTGCCAGCAGCCCCGACCTGACAGGGGAGATGGAAAAACTGTTTTTT. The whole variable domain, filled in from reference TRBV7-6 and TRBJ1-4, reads GAGVSQSPRYKVTKRGQDVALRCDPISGHVSLYWYRQALGQGPEFLTYFNYEAQQDKSGLPNDRFSAERPEGSISTLTIQRTEQRDSAMYRCASSPDLTGEMEKLFFGSGTQLSVL.

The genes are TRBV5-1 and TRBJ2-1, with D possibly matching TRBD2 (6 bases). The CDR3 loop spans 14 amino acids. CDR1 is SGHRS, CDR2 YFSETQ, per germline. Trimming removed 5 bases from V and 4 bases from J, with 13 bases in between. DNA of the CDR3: TGCGCCAGCAGGGGGGGTCAGATTTACAATGAGCAGTTCTTC. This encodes CASRGGQIYNEQFF. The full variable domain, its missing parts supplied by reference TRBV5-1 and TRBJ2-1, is KAGVTQTPRYLIKTRGQQVTLSCSPISGHRSVSWYQQTPGQGLQFLFEYFSETQRNKGNFPGRFSGRQFSNSRSEMNVSTLELGDSALYLCASRGGQIYNEQFFGPGTRLTVL.

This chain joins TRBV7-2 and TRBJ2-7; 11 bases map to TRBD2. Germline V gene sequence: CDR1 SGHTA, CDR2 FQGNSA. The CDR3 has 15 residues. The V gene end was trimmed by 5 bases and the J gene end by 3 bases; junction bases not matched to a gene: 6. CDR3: CASSLSTSGVYEQYF. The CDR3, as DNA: TGTGCCAGCAGCCTATCGACTAGCGGGGTCTACGAGCAGTACTTC.

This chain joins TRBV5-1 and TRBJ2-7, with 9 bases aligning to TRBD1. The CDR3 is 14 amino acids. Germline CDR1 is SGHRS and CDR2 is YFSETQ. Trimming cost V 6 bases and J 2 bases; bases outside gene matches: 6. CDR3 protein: CASKDGQGPYEQYF. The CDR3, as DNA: TGCGCCAGCAAGGACGGACAGGGGCCCTACGAGCAGTACTTC.

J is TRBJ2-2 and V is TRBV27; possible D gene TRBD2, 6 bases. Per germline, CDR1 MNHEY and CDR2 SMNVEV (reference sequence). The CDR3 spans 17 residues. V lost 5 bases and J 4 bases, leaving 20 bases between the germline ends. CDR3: CASSLGGWQGSTGELFF. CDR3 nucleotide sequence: TGTGCCAGCAGTCTGGGGGGATGGCAGGGAAGCACCGGGGAGCTGTTTTTT.

DNA of the CDR3: TGTGCCAGCAGTTTCAGCCTAGCGGGTGAGCAGTTCTTC. Its protein is CASSFSLAGEQFF. The V gene is TRBV6-6, the J gene TRBJ2-1; 8 nucleotides match TRBD2. V gave up 4 bases and J gave up 9 bases; unmatched junction bases: 5. This CDR3 region has 13 residues. Per germline, CDR1 MNHNY and CDR2 SVGAGI (reference sequence).

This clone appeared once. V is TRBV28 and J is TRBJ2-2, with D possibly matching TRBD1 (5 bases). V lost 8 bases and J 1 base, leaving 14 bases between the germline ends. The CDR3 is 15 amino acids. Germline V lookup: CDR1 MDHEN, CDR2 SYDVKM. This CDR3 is CASVISGLNTGELFF. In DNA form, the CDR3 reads TGTGCCAGCGTTATTTCAGGGTTGAACACCGGGGAGCTGTTTTTT.

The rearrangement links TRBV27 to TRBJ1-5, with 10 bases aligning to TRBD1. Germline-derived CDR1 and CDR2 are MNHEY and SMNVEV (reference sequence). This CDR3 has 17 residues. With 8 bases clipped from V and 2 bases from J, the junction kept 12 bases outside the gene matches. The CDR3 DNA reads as TGTGCCAGCCTCCGGGACAGGGGCGGCCTAGGCAATCAGCCCCAGCATTTT. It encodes CASLRDRGGLGNQPQHF.

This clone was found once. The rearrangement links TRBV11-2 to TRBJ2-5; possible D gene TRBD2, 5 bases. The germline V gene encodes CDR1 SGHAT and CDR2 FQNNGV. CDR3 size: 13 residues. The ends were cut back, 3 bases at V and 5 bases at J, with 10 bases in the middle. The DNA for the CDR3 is TGTGCCAGCAGCTTCGGGGAGCGGGAGACCCAGTACTTC. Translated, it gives CASSFGERETQYF.

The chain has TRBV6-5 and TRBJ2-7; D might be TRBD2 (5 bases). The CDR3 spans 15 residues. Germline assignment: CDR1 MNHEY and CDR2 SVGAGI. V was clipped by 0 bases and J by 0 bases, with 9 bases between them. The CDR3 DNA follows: TGTGCCAGCAGTTACTCTAGCGCTTCCTCCTACGAGCAGTACTTC. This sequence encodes CASSYSSASSYEQYF.

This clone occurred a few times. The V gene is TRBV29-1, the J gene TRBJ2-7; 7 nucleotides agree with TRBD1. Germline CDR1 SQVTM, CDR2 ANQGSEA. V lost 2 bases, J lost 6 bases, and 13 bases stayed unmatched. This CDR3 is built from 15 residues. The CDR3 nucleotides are TGCAGCGTTGAAAGAGGGGGCGGATTTACCCGCGAGCAGTACTTC. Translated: CSVERGGGFTREQYF.

The DNA for the CDR3 is TGTGCCAGCAGTTTATATCGGGGGGCCATGAACACTGAAGCTTTCTTT. Protein sequence: CASSLYRGAMNTEAFF. The chain employs TRBV28 and TRBJ1-1; TRBD1 might be the D (6 bases). The CDR3 is 16 residues long. V gave up 1 base and J gave up 0 bases, with 12 bases separating them. In germline, CDR1 is MDHEN, CDR2 SYDVKM. The whole variable domain, remainder taken from reference TRBV28 and TRBJ1-1, is DVKVTQSSRYLVKRTGEKVFLECVQDMDHENMFWYRQDPGLGLRLIYFSYDVKMKEKGDIPEGYSVSREKKERFSLILESASTNQTSMYLCASSLYRGAMNTEAFFGQGTRLTVV.

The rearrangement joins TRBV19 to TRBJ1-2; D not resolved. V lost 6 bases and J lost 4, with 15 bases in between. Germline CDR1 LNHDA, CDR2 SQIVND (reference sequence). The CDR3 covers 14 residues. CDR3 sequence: CASRKVISGYGYTF. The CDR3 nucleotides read TGTGCCAGTAGAAAGGTTATATCAGGCTATGGCTACACCTTC.

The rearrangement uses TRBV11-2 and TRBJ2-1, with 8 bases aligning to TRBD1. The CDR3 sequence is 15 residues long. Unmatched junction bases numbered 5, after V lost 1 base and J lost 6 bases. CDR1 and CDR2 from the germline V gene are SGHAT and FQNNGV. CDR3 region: CASSLGTGPANEQFF. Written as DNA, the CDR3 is TGTGCCAGCAGCTTAGGGACAGGGCCCGCCAATGAGCAGTTCTTC.

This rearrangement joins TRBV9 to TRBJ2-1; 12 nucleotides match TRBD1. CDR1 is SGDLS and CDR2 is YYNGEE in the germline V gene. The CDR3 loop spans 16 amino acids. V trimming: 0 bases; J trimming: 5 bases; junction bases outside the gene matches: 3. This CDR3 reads CASSVDWDRGHNEQFF. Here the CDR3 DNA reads TGTGCCAGCAGCGTAGATTGGGACAGGGGGCACAATGAGCAGTTCTTC.